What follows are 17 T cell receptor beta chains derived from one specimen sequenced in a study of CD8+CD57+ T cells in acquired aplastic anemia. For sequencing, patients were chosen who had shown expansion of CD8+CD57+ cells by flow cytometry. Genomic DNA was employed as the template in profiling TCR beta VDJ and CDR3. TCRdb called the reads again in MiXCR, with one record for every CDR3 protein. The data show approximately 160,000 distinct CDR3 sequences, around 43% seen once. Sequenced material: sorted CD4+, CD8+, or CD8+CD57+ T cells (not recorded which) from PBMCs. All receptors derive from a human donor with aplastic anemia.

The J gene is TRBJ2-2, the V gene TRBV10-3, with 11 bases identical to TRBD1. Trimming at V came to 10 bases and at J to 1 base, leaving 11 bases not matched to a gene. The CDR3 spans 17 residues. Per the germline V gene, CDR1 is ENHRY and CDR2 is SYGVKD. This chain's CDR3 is CASSEGQGVGNTGELFF. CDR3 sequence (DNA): TGTGCCAGCAGCGAGGGACAGGGGGTTGGGAACACCGGGGAGCTGTTTTTT.

CDR3 in DNA: TGCAGTGCTACCCTAGCGGGGGATTACTACGAGCAGTACTTC. Translation: CSATLAGDYYEQYF. The J gene is TRBJ2-7, the V gene TRBV20-1; TRBD2 matches at 10 bases. Germline-derived CDR1 and CDR2 are DFQATT and SNEGSKA (reference sequence). V shed 4 bases and J 3 bases; nucleotides not matched to a gene: 6. There are 14 residues in the CDR3.

The CDR3 region is CASSYARGPNTGELFF. The CDR3, as DNA: TGTGCCAGCAGTTACGCCAGGGGCCCAAACACCGGGGAGCTGTTTTTT. The rearrangement joins TRBV6-2 or TRBV6-3 to TRBJ2-2, with D possibly being TRBD1 (6 bases). The CDR3 has 16 residues. With 2 bases removed from V and 2 bases from J, the gap between germline ends came to 12 bases. CDR1 is MNHEY, CDR2 SVGEGT, per germline.

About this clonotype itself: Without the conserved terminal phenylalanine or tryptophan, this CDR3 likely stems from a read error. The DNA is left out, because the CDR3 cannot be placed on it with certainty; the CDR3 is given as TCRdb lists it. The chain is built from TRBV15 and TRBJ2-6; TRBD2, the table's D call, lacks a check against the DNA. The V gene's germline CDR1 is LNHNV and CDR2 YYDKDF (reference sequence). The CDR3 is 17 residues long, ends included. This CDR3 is CATSRMTSGSGANVLKI.

The CDR3 loop reads CASSLDEGQVTSPLHF. In DNA form, the CDR3 reads TGTGCCAGCAGTTTGGACGAAGGACAGGTTACCTCACCCCTCCACTTT. This chain uses TRBV6-5 with TRBJ1-6, with 7 bases fitting TRBD1. CDR3 length equals 16 residues. The junction had 13 bases not matched to a gene; V was cut back by 4 bases and J by 10 bases. CDR1 MNHEY and CDR2 SVGAGI come from the germline V gene.

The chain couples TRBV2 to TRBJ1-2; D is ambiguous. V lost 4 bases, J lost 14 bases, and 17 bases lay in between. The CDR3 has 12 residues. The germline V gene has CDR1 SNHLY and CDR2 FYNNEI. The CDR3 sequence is CASSGLVGRETF. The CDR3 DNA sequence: TGTGCCAGCAGTGGACTCGTAGGTCGGGAGACCTTC.

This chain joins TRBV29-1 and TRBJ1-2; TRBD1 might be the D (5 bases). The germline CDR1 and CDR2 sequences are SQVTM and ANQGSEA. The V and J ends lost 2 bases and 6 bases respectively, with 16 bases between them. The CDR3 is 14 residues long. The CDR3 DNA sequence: TGCAGCGTTGAATTTCAGGACACCGAGAATGGCTACACCTTC. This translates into CSVEFQDTENGYTF.

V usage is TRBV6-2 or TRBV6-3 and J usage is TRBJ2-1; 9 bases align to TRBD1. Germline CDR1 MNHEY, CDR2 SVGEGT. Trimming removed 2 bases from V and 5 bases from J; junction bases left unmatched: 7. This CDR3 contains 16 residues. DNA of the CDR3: TGTGCCAGCAGTTACCCACAGGGGGCGTCGGACAATGAGCAGTTCTTC. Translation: CASSYPQGASDNEQFF.

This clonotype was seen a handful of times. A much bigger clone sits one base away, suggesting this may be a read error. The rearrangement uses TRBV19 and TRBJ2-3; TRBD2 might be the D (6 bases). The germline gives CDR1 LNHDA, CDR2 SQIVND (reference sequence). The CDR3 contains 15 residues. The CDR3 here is CASSIIAALTDMQYF. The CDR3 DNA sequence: TGTGCCAGTAGTATAATAGCGGCCCTCACAGATATGCAGTATTTT.

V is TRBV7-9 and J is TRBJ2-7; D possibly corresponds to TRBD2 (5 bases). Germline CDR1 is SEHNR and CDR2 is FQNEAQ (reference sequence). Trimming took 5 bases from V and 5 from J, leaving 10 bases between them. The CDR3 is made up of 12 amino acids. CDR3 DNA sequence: TGTGCCAGCAGCCGACCGGGGAACGAGCAGTACTTC. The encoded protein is CASSRPGNEQYF.

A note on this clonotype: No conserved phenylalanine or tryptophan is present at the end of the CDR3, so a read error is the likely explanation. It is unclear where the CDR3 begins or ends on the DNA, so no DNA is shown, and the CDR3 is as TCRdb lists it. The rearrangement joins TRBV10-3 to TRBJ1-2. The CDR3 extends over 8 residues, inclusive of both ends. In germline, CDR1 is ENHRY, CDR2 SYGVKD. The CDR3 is CAISAATS.

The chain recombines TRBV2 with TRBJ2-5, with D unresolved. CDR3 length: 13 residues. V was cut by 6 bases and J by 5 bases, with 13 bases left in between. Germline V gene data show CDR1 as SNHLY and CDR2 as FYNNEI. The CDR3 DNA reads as TGTGCCAGCAGCCCGGGTAGCTTTGAGACCCAGTACTTC. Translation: CASSPGSFETQYF.

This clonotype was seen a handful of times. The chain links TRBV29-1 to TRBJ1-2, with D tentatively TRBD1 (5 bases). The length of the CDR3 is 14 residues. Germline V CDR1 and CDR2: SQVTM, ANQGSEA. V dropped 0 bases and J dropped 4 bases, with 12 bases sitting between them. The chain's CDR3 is CSVEDQRDLYGYTF. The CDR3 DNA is TGCAGCGTTGAAGATCAACGGGACCTCTATGGCTACACCTTC.

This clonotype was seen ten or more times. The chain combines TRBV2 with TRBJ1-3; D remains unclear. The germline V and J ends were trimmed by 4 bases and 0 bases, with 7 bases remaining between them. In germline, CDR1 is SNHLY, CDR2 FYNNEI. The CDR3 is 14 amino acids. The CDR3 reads CASSVTASGNTIYF. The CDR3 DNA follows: TGTGCCAGCAGTGTTACAGCCTCTGGAAACACCATATATTTT.

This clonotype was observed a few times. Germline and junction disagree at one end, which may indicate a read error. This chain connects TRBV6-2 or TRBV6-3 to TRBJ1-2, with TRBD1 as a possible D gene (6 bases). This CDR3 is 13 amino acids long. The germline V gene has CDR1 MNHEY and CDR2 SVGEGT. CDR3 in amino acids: CASSYSGGYSYTF. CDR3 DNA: TGTGCCAGCAGTTACTCGGGGGGCTATAGCTACACCTTC.

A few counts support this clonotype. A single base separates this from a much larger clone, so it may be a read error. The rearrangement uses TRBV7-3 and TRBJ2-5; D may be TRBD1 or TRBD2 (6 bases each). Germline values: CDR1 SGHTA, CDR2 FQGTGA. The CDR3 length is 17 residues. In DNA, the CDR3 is TGTGCCAACAGCTTCAGGGCTTCCAGGCAGGGGACGGGAGAGCAGTACTTC. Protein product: CANSFRASRQGTGEQYF.

CDR3 amino acids: CASSQDPTGEETQYF. CDR3 in DNA: TGTGCCAGCAGCCAAGATCCGACGGGAGAAGAGACCCAGTACTTC. The chain uses TRBV3-1 and TRBJ2-5; D possibly corresponds to TRBD2 (6 bases). The CDR3 sequence is 15 residues long. Germline CDR1 and CDR2: LGHDT and YNNKEL (reference sequence). V gave up 0 bases and J gave up 3 bases, with 11 bases separating them.